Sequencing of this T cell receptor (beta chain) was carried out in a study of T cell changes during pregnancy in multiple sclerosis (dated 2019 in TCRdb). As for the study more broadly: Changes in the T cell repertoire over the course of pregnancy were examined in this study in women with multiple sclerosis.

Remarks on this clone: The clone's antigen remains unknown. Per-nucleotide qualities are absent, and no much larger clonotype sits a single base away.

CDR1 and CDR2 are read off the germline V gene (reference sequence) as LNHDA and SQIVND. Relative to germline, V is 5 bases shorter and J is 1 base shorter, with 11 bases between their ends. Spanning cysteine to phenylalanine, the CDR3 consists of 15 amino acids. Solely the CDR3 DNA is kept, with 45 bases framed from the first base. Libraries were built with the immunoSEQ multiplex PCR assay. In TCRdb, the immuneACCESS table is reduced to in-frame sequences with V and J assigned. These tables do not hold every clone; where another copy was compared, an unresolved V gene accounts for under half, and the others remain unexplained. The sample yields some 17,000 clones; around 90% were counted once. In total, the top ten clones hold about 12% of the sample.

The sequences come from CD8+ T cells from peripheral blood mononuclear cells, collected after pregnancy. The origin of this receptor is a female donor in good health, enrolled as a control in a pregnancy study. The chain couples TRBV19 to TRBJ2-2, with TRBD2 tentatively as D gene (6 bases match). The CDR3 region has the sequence CASSPGLENTGELFF. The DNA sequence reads TGTGCCAGTAGTCCGGGACTGGAGAACACCGGGGAGCTGTTTTTT.